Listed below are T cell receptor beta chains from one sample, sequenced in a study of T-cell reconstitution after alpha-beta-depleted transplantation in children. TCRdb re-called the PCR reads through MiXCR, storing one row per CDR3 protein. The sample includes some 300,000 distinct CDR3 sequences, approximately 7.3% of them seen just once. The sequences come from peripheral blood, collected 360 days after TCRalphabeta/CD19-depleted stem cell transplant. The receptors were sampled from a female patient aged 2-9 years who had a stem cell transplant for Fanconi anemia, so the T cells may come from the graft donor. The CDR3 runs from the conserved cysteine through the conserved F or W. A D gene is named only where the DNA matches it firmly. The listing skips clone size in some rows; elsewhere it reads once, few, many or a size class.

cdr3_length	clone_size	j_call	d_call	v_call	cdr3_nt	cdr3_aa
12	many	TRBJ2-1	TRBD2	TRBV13	TGTGCCAGCAGCGTACGGGGGGATGAGCAGTTCTTC	CASSVRGDEQFF
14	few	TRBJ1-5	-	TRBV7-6	TGTGCCAGCAGCCCAGGGCCAGGGAGTCAGCCCCAGCATTTT	CASSPGPGSQPQHF
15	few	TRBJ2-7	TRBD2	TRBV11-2	TGTGCCAGCACCCCTGGGACTAGCGGCTCCTACGAGCAGTACTTC	CASTPGTSGSYEQYF
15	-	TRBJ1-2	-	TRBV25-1	TGTGCCAGCAGTGATGCGGGCCCCTCTAACTATGGCTACACCTTC	CASSDAGPSNYGYTF
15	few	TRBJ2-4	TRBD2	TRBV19	TGTGCCAGTACGGCCGAGACTAGCAGGTCAAACATTCAGTACTTC	CASTAETSRSNIQYF
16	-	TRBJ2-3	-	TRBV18	TGTGCCAGCTCAATGACTCTTTCCGGGGTCTCAGATACGCAGTATTTT	CASSMTLSGVSDTQYF
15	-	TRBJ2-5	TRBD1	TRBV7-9	TGTGCCAGCAGCTTAGTCGGAACAGGGGACGAGACCCAGTACTTC	CASSLVGTGDETQYF
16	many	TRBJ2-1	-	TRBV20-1	TGCAGTGCTAGAGATCAGGTATCCTTTGTTACGAATGAGCAGTTCTTC	CSARDQVSFVTNEQFF
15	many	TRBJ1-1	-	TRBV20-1	TGCAGTGCTAGAGCCCAGCAGGGAGGGGGAACTGAAGCTTTCTTT	CSARAQQGGGTEAFF
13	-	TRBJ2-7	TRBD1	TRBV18	TGTGCCAGCTCGGGGACAGGGGGCGGCAGCCAGTACTTC	CASSGTGGGSQYF
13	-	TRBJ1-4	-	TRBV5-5	TGTGCCAGCAGGGAAATGGTGGTTGAAAAACTGTTTTTT	CASREMVVEKLFF
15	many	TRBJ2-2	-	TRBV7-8	TGTGCCAGCAGCTTACTAAGGGAAGGGTCCGGGGAGCTGTTTTTT	CASSLLREGSGELFF
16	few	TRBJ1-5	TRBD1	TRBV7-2	TGTGCCAGCAGCTTGACCGGGACAGGAGGCAATCAGCCCCAGCATTTT	CASSLTGTGGNQPQHF
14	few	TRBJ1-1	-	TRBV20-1	TGCAGTGCTAGAGAGGCACCCGGAGAAGGTGAAGCTTTCTTT	CSAREAPGEGEAFF
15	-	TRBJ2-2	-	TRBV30	TGTGCCTGGAGTCGCGAGACTAGAGACACCGGGGAGCTGTTTTTT	CAWSRETRDTGELFF
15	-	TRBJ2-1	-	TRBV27	TGTGCCAGCAGTCCTAGTGTGGAAGGCTACAATGAGCAGTTCTTC	CASSPSVEGYNEQFF
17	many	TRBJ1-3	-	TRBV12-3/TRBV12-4	TGTGCCAGCAGTTTCGGTGGTGGGGAAGATACTGGAAACACCATATATTTT	CASSFGGGEDTGNTIYF
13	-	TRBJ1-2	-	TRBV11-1	TGTGCCAGCAGCTTAGGACAGTCCGATGGCTACACCTTC	CASSLGQSDGYTF
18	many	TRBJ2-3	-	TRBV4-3	TGCGCCAGCAGCCAAGCATTCGGGGGGCCACTTATCACAGATACGCAGTATTTT	CASSQAFGGPLITDTQYF
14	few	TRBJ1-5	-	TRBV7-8	TGTGCCAGCAGGGGGCCCCCAATCAATCAGCCCCAGCATTTT	CASRGPPINQPQHF
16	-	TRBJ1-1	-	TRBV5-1	TGCGCCAGCAGCTTGTTCATGGTAGGACCGAACACTGAAGCTTTCTTT	CASSLFMVGPNTEAFF
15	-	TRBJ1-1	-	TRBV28	TGTGCCAGCAGCCGTGCTAGACGGCCGAACACTGAAGCTTTCTTT	CASSRARRPNTEAFF
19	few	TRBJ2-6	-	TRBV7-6	TGTGCCAGCAGCTTATTCGTGTCAGGGGATCTCTCTGGGGCCAACGTCCTGACTTTC	CASSLFVSGDLSGANVLTF
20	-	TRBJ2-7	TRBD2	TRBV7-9	TGTGCCAGCAGCCTATACGTCGGACTAGCGGGGGCTTCGTGGGCCTACGAGCAGTACTTC	CASSLYVGLAGASWAYEQYF
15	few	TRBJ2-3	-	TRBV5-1	TGCGCCAGCAGCAATACAGGGGCCGGGGGAGATACGCAGTATTTT	CASSNTGAGGDTQYF
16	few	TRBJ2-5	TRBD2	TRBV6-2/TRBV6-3	TGTGCCAGCAGTTACTGGACTAGCGGGTACCAAGAGACCCAGTACTTC	CASSYWTSGYQETQYF
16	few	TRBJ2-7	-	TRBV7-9	TGTGCCAGCAGCTTAGGGGGGGACAGCAATCCCTACGAGCAGTACTTC	CASSLGGDSNPYEQYF
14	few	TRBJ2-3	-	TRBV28	TGTGCCAGCACCCCGCGCGTAGCGAGAGATACGCAGTATTTT	CASTPRVARDTQYF
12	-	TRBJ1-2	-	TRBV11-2	TGTGCCAGCAGCCCCGGGGGTAGTGGCTACACCTTC	CASSPGGSGYTF
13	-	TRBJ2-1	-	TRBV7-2	TGTGCCAGCAGCTTAAGGTTCGGGAATGAGCAGTTCTTC	CASSLRFGNEQFF
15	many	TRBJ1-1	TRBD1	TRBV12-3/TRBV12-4	TGTGCCAGCAGTAAACAGGGGGGGTTGAACACTGAAGCTTTCTTT	CASSKQGGLNTEAFF
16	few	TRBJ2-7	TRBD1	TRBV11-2	TGTGCCAGCAGCCCGACCCCGGACAGGGCGCCCTACGAGCAGTACTTC	CASSPTPDRAPYEQYF
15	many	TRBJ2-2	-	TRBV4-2	TGTGCCAGCAGCCGATCGGAACTCACCACCGGGGAGCTGTTTTTT	CASSRSELTTGELFF
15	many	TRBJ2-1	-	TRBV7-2	TGTGCCAGCAGCGGTGGCGGGCGTTCCTACAATGAGCAGTTCTTC	CASSGGGRSYNEQFF
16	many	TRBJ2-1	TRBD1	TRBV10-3	TGTGCCATCAGTGAGGGTCCGGGACAGGGGTCAAATGAGCAGTTCTTC	CAISEGPGQGSNEQFF
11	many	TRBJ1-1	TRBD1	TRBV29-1	TGCAGCGTGGCGGACAGGGGGGAAGCTTTCTTT	CSVADRGEAFF
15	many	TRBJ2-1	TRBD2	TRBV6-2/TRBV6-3	TGTGCCAGCAGCACACTGAGGACTAGCGTTTGGGAGCAGTTCTTC	CASSTLRTSVWEQFF
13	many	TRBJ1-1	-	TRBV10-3	TGTGCCAGTATTCAGGGAGAAGACACTGAAGCTTTCTTT	CASIQGEDTEAFF
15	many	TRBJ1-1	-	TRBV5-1	TGCGCCAGCAGCTTGGTGGGACCGCAGAACACTGAAGCTTTCTTT	CASSLVGPQNTEAFF
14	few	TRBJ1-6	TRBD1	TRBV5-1	TGCGCCAGCAGCATCGACAGGGGGCCCTCACCCCTCCACTTT	CASSIDRGPSPLHF
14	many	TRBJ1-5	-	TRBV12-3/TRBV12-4	TGTGCCAGCAGTGCCAGGCGGGCAAATCAGCCCCAGCATTTT	CASSARRANQPQHF
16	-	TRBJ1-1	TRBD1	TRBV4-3	TGCGCCAGCAGCCAAGACGAGGGGGCGTTCTACACTGAAGCTTTCTTT	CASSQDEGAFYTEAFF
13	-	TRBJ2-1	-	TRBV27	TGTGCCAGCAGTTCGACGGACAGCCATGAGCAGTTCTTC	CASSSTDSHEQFF
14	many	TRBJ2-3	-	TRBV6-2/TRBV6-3	TGTGCCAGCGCCAACAGGGCTCCCACAGATACGCAGTATTTT	CASANRAPTDTQYF
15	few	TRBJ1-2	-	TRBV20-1	TGCAGTGCTCCCCCGGGGAGGAACTACTACTATGGCTACACCTTC	CSAPPGRNYYYGYTF
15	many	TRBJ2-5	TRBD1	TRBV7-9	TGTGCCAGCAGCGCCTTCCAGGACAGGGCAGAGACCCAGTACTTC	CASSAFQDRAETQYF
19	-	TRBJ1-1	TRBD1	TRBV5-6	TGTGCCAGCAGCTTGGCAGGGGACAGTCCCCCACCACGAGGTAGTGAAGCTTTCTTT	CASSLAGDSPPPRGSEAFF
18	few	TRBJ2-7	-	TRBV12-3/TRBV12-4	TGTGCCTTCAGTTTTACAGGTATCCCCTCTCGTCCGAACTACGAGCAGTACTTC	CAFSFTGIPSRPNYEQYF
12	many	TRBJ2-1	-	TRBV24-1	TGTGCCACCAGTGGACCAAGCGATGAGCAGTTCTTC	CATSGPSDEQFF
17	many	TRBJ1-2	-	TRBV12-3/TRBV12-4	TGTGCCAGCAGTCTCGGGAGGAAGGCAGGTTGGAATTATGGCTACACCTTC	CASSLGRKAGWNYGYTF
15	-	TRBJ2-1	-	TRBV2	TGTGCCAGCAGTGAAACTAGGCGGTGGTACAATGAGCAGTTCTTC	CASSETRRWYNEQFF
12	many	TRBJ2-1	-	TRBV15	TGTGCCACCAGCAGAGAACGTCTCGAGCAGTTCTTC	CATSRERLEQFF
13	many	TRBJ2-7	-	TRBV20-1	TGCAGTGCTAGCCCATTAGATGGGGCCGAGCAGTACTTC	CSASPLDGAEQYF
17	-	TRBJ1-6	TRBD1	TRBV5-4	TGTGCCAGCAGCTCACCGGGACAGGGTGTGGGTAGGTCACCCCTCCACTTT	CASSSPGQGVGRSPLHF
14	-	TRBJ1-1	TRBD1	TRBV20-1	TGCAGTGCTAGAGGGGGACAGCAAAACACTGAAGCTTTCTTT	CSARGGQQNTEAFF